The T cell receptor beta chain described here comes from a study of regulatory T cells in long-lasting Graves disease. This clonotype was recorded at least ten times. Through Arm-PCR of CDR3 regions and iRepertoire HTBI primers, TCR beta libraries were built. One entry per CDR3 protein results from TCRdb running MiXCR on the multiplex PCR reads. The sample includes around 420,000 distinct CDR3 sequences, roughly 16% of them seen just once. The time point: newly diagnosed GD, antithyroid drugs for less than 3 months. There was RNA extracted from PBMCs, and the TCR library was made from it. The specimen comprised peripheral blood mononuclear cells (PBMCs), sampled at new diagnosis, from a patient treated with antithyroid drugs. This sequence was found in a female donor with Graves disease.

The CDR3 protein is CASSADLYEQYF. The CDR3 bases are TGTGCCAGCAGTGCGGACCTCTACGAGCAGTACTTC. This chain connects TRBV2 to TRBJ2-7; D ambiguous. The CDR3 has 12 residues. V was clipped by 4 bases and J by 3 bases, with 7 bases between them. Per the germline V gene, CDR1 is SNHLY and CDR2 is FYNNEI.